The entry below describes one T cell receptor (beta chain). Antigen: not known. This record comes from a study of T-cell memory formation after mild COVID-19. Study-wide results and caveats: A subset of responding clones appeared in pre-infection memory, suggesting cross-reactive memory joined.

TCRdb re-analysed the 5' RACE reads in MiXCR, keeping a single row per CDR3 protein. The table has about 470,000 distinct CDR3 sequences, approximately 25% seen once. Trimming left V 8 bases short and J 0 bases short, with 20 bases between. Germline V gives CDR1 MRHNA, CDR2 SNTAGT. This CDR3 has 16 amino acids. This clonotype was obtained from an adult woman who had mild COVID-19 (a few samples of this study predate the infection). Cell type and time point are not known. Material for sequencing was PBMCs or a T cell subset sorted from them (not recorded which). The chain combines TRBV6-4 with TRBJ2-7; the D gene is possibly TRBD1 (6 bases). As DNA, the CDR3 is TGTGCCAGCCGACCTCCAACAGGGTACCACTCCTACGAGCAGTACTTC. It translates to CASRPPTGYHSYEQYF.